The 21 T cell receptor beta chains in this list originate from one sample, sequenced in a study of blood T cell repertoires in COVID-19. Using immunoSEQ multiplex PCR, the repertoire was profiled, and TCRdb retains in-frame clones only, with some absent. The table includes roughly 100,000 clones, 91% detected once. The sequenced sample was peripheral blood. The source is a human donor in a cohort sampled during active COVID-19.

V is TRBV7-3 and J is TRBJ1-3; maybe TRBD1 (5 bases). V was shortened by 5 bases and J by 0 bases, with 14 bases between the two germline ends. This CDR3 spans 16 amino acids. The germline V gene encodes CDR1 SGHTA and CDR2 FQGTGA. The CDR3 protein is CASSPSGGLSGNTIYF. The DNA for the CDR3 is TGTGCCAGCAGCCCCTCGGGGGGTCTCTCTGGAAACACCATATATTTT.

This sequence joins TRBV2 and TRBJ1-2; 8 positions match TRBD1. Germline lookup yields CDR1 SNHLY and CDR2 FYNNEI. V shed 6 bases, J shed 8 bases, and the junction held 11 bases outside the gene matches. The length of the CDR3 is 14 residues. This CDR3 reads CASSNTGQGGGYTF. For the CDR3, the DNA is TGTGCCAGCAGCAACACCGGACAGGGTGGAGGCTACACCTTC.

The gene calls are TRBV6-5 and TRBJ2-3; 8 nucleotides match TRBD2. Per germline, CDR1 MNHEY and CDR2 SVGAGI. Trimming removed 6 bases from V and 10 bases from J; junction bases left unmatched: 6. The CDR3 contains 12 residues. CDR3 bases: TGTGCCAGCAGGCAAGCGGGGGACGCGCAGTATTTT. Translated, it gives CASRQAGDAQYF.

This rearrangement joins TRBV11-2 to TRBJ2-7; D gene uncertain. This CDR3 comprises 15 residues. V was clipped by 1 base and J by 3 bases, with 13 bases between them. Germline V gene lookup returns CDR1 SGHAT and CDR2 FQNNGV. The CDR3 DNA reads TGTGCCAGCAGCTTAGCGCCCGGTCCACGCTACGAGCAGTACTTC. It codes for CASSLAPGPRYEQYF.

The chain recombines TRBV2 with TRBJ2-2, with 8 bases lining up with TRBD1. Germline V CDR1 and CDR2: SNHLY, FYNNEI. The J segment lost 6 bases and the V segment lost 3 bases, leaving 6 bases of the junction unmatched. The CDR3 spans 15 residues. CDR3 bases: TGTGCCAGCAGTGAGACAGGGGAAGAGTCCGGGGAGCTGTTTTTT. Translated: CASSETGEESGELFF.

V and J are TRBV9 and TRBJ1-2; unclear D gene. Germline V gene lookup returns CDR1 SGDLS and CDR2 YYNGEE. The V end lost 0 bases, the J end lost 4 bases, and 13 bases lay between the germline ends. The CDR3 length is 15 residues. In DNA, the CDR3 is TGTGCCAGCAGCGTAGATTCTGGCCTGGCCTATGGCTACACCTTC. Its protein is CASSVDSGLAYGYTF.

The chain links TRBV28 to TRBJ1-1; maybe TRBD1 (6 bases). The V end lost 4 bases, the J end lost 1 base, and 13 bases lay between the germline ends. The CDR3 loop spans 15 amino acids. Looked up from germline, CDR1 is MDHEN and CDR2 is SYDVKM. The CDR3 is CASSSPGTPNTEAFF. The CDR3 DNA sequence: TGTGCCAGCAGTTCTCCCGGGACACCGAACACTGAAGCTTTCTTT.

This chain uses TRBV5-4 with TRBJ2-7; TRBD1 matches at 7 bases. With 4 bases clipped from V and 5 bases from J, the junction kept 15 bases outside the gene matches. Germline V gene sequence: CDR1 SGHNT, CDR2 YYREEE (reference sequence). The CDR3 is 16 amino acids. CDR3 sequence reads: CASSLGSGQPWDEQYF. The CDR3 region has the DNA TGTGCCAGCAGCCTGGGGTCGGGACAGCCTTGGGACGAGCAGTACTTC.

V is TRBV7-2 and J is TRBJ2-5; 9 positions agree with TRBD1. The CDR3 consists of 15 residues. The V gene's germline CDR1 is SGHTA and CDR2 FQGNSA. J gave up 5 bases and V 5 bases, and 9 bases lay outside the gene matches. DNA for the CDR3: TGTGCCAGCAGCCCAAGGACAGGGGTTATGGAGACCCAGTACTTC. Residues: CASSPRTGVMETQYF.

The rearrangement uses TRBV28 and TRBJ1-5, with 7 nucleotides matching TRBD1. This CDR3 region has 13 residues. Germline CDR1 reads MDHEN; CDR2 reads SYDVKM. The ends lost 10 bases at V and 1 base at J; junction bases unmatched: 4. CDR3 region: CAIADRSNQPQHF. The CDR3 DNA reads as TGTGCCATAGCGGACAGGAGCAATCAGCCCCAGCATTTT.

The gene calls are TRBV5-4 and TRBJ1-2; the D gene is possibly TRBD1 (6 bases). V was shortened by 2 bases and J by 2 bases, with 13 bases between the two germline ends. The CDR3 length is 15 residues. Germline lookup yields CDR1 SGHNT and CDR2 YYREEE (reference sequence). The CDR3 DNA follows: TGTGCCAGCAGCTTTATTTTGGACAGCAACTATGGCTACACCTTC. Its protein is CASSFILDSNYGYTF.

The chain carries TRBV19 and TRBJ1-5, with D possibly TRBD1 on 6 matching bases. The germline V gene has CDR1 LNHDA and CDR2 SQIVND (reference sequence). The CDR3 is made up of 14 amino acids. V was pared by 8 bases and J by 7 bases, with 18 bases between. CDR3: CASSGVTGRQPQHF. CDR3 DNA sequence: TGTGCCAGTTCTGGAGTCACAGGGCGGCAGCCCCAGCATTTT.

The J gene is TRBJ2-7, the V gene TRBV6-5, with D unclear. CDR3 size: 11 residues. CDR1 is MNHEY, CDR2 SVGAGI, per germline. V was clipped by 0 bases and J by 9 bases, with 6 bases between them. CDR3 nucleotide sequence: TGTGCCAGCAGTTACTCACCCGGGCAGTACTTC. Protein: CASSYSPGQYF.

This chain joins TRBV30 and TRBJ2-1; the match to TRBD2 covers 11 bases. Trimming cost V 0 bases and J 7 bases; bases outside gene matches: 5. The CDR3 loop spans 15 amino acids. Germline V gene lookup returns CDR1 GTSNPN and CDR2 SVGIG (reference sequence). CDR3: CAWSVRSGGVNEQFF. The CDR3 DNA reads TGTGCCTGGAGTGTACGTAGCGGGGGGGTTAATGAGCAGTTCTTC.

This clone was recorded once. J is TRBJ2-1 and V is TRBV27; tentatively, D is TRBD1 (6 bases). V was cut by 2 bases and J by 12 bases, with 14 bases left in between. The CDR3 consists of 13 residues. Germline CDR1 MNHEY, CDR2 SMNVEV (reference sequence). CDR3 in DNA: TGTGCCAGCAGTTTAACGGACAGTCGCAGGCAGTTCTTC. Protein: CASSLTDSRRQFF.

This chain connects TRBV3-1 (or the pseudogene TRBV3-2) to TRBJ2-7; TRBD2 might be the D (7 bases). The V and J ends lost 5 bases and 0 bases respectively, with 20 bases between them. Germline CDR1 reads LGHDT; CDR2 reads YNNKEL (reference sequence). CDR3 size: 17 residues. In DNA, the CDR3 is TGTGCCAGCAGCTGGGGGGCGACTGGCGGGGGCTCCTACGAGCAGTACTTC. It encodes CASSWGATGGGSYEQYF.

This clone occurred once. The chain links TRBV11-3 to TRBJ2-2; 11 bases agree with TRBD2. This CDR3 contains 17 residues. J was trimmed by 5 bases and V by 2 bases; bases with no gene match: 7. Germline V lookup: CDR1 SGHNT, CDR2 YENEEA. The CDR3 loop reads CASSLTLAGVLTGELFF. CDR3 nucleotides: TGTGCCAGCAGCTTAACACTAGCGGGAGTGTTAACCGGGGAGCTGTTTTTT.

CDR3 coding DNA: TGTGCCAGCAGCGTAGCTAAGGGGGCTGGAAACACCATATATTTT. This sequence encodes CASSVAKGAGNTIYF. This chain joins TRBV9 and TRBJ1-3; D possibly corresponds to TRBD1 (6 bases). Trimming shortened V by 0 bases and J by 2 bases, and 9 bases separated the two germline ends. The length of the CDR3 is 15 residues. Germline CDR1 reads SGDLS; CDR2 reads YYNGEE.

In its sample, this clone was seen once. CDR3: CASSAGTNSGNTIYF. The CDR3 bases are TGTGCCAGTAGTGCCGGGACAAACTCTGGAAACACCATATATTTT. The chain employs TRBV19 and TRBJ1-3, with D possibly TRBD1 on 6 matching bases. Trimming removed 5 bases from V and 0 bases from J, with 11 bases in between. CDR3 length: 15 amino acids. CDR1 and CDR2 (germline): LNHDA, SQIVND (reference sequence).

CDR3 loop: CATSREAGGVMQYF. The CDR3 coding sequence is TGTGCCACCAGCAGAGAGGCGGGGGGGGTCATGCAGTATTTT. The chain recombines TRBV15 with TRBJ2-3; 9 bases align to TRBD2. Per germline, CDR1 LNHNV and CDR2 YYDKDF (reference sequence). The CDR3 is 14 amino acids. J was trimmed by 11 bases and V by 0 bases; bases with no gene match: 6.

The chain links TRBV27 to TRBJ1-2, with D unclear. The V and J ends lost 0 bases and 8 bases respectively, with 10 bases between them. The CDR3 runs 13 residues. CDR1 is MNHEY, CDR2 SMNVEV, per germline (reference sequence). CDR3 amino acids: CASSLSPSTGYTF. The CDR3 DNA follows: TGTGCCAGCAGTTTATCCCCCTCTACCGGCTACACCTTC.